These 8 T cell receptor beta chains were sequenced from one sample in a study of cytomegalovirus exposure and HLA in healthy donors. This PCR relied on a set of 60 Vbeta primers and 13 Jbeta primers. Produced via immunoSEQ multiplex PCR; TCRdb's table is partial and in-frame only. The sample lists more than 90,000 clones, over 65% occurring once. The sequenced material came from PBMCs. The receptor source for this set is a woman aged 45-65 years in good health and CMV-seropositive.

This chain links TRBV9 with TRBJ2-7; 11 bases are shared with TRBD2. Trimming took 5 bases from V and 12 from J; bases not matched to a gene: 13. CDR1 and CDR2 from the germline V gene are SGDLS and YYNGEE. This CDR3 is built from 14 residues. The CDR3 bases are TGTGCCAGCAGTGAGACCCCCACTAGCGGGAGTAGGTACTTC. Protein product: CASSETPTSGSRYF.

V and J are TRBV6-5 and TRBJ2-5, with 9 bases fitting TRBD1. Germline V CDR1 and CDR2: MNHEY, SVGAGI. The CDR3 runs to 15 residues. J lost 3 bases, V lost 2 bases, and 4 bases had no gene match. The CDR3: CASSYAGQGEETQYF. For the CDR3, the DNA is TGTGCCAGCAGTTACGCGGGACAGGGAGAAGAGACCCAGTACTTC.

The chain couples TRBV10-3 to TRBJ2-5; 14 bases map to TRBD2. Germline V gene lookup returns CDR1 ENHRY and CDR2 SYGVKD. The CDR3 totals 16 residues. V was clipped by 4 bases and J by 4 bases; unmatched bases: 5. The CDR3 sequence: CAISGGTSGSPETQYF. The DNA for the CDR3 is TGTGCCATCAGTGGTGGGACTAGCGGGAGCCCAGAGACCCAGTACTTC.

V and J are TRBV7-6 and TRBJ2-5; 11 nucleotides match TRBD1. Unmatched junction bases numbered 8, after V lost 1 base and J lost 4 bases. Germline V gene data show CDR1 as SGHVS and CDR2 as FNYEAQ. This CDR3 comprises 17 residues. CDR3 amino acids: CASSLGRTGGAGETQYF. CDR3 in DNA: TGTGCCAGCAGCTTAGGGAGGACAGGGGGCGCGGGAGAGACCCAGTACTTC.

V and J are TRBV4-1 and TRBJ2-1, with D possibly being TRBD1 (6 bases). Germline V gives CDR1 MGHRA, CDR2 YSYEKL. Trimming removed 1 base at V and 7 bases at J, with 11 bases between. This CDR3 contains 14 residues. The CDR3 spells CASSQVAQGNEQFF. In DNA, the CDR3 is TGCGCCAGCAGCCAAGTTGCGCAGGGGAATGAGCAGTTCTTC.

The chain employs TRBV6-1 and TRBJ1-1; D gene ambiguous. The germline V gene encodes CDR1 MNHNS and CDR2 SASEGT. Trimming removed 3 bases from V and 2 bases from J, with 7 bases in between. There are 13 residues in the CDR3. DNA for the CDR3: TGTGCCAGCAGTGACGCCGGTAACACTGAAGCTTTCTTT. Protein sequence: CASSDAGNTEAFF.

This chain uses TRBV10-3 with TRBJ2-3; 10 nucleotides match TRBD2. The CDR3 length is 16 residues. The V gene end was trimmed by 0 bases and the J gene end by 2 bases; junction bases not matched to a gene: 2. Germline V lookup: CDR1 ENHRY, CDR2 SYGVKD. The CDR3 loop is CAISESAGGDTDTQYF. The CDR3 bases are TGTGCCATCAGTGAGTCAGCGGGGGGGGACACAGATACGCAGTATTTT.

The V call is TRBV7-2, the J call TRBJ2-3; TRBD2 aligns across 7 bases. There are 14 residues in the CDR3. CDR1 is SGHTA, CDR2 FQGNSA, per germline. The J segment lost 4 bases and the V segment lost 11 bases, leaving 12 bases of the junction unmatched. For the CDR3, the DNA is TGTGCCTCCTTTTGGGGGAGGGCCTCAGATACGCAGTATTTT. Protein: CASFWGRASDTQYF.